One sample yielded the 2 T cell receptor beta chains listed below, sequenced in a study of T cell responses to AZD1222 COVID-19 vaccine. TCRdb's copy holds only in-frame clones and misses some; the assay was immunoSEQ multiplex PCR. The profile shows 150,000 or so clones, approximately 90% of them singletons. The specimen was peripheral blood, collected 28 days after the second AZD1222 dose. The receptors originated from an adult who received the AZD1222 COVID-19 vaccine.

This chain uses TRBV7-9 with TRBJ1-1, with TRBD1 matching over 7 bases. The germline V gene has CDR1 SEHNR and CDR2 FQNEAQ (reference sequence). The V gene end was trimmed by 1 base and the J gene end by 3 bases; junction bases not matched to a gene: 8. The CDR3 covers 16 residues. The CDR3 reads CASSLGQGVKDTEAFF. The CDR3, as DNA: TGTGCCAGCAGCTTAGGGCAGGGGGTAAAGGACACTGAAGCTTTCTTT.

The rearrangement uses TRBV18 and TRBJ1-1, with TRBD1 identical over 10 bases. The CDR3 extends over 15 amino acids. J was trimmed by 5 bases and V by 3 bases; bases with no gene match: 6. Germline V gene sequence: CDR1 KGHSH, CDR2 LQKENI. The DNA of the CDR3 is TGTGCCAGCTCACCGACAGGGGGCGTTCGGACTGAAGCTTTCTTT. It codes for CASSPTGGVRTEAFF.